The rows below give T cell receptor beta chains drawn from one sample of a study of early T cells in non-severe SARS-CoV-2 infection. TCRdb reanalysed the 5' RACE reads using MiXCR and keeps one entry per CDR3 protein. There are about 80,000 distinct CDR3 sequences in the sample; about 12% occur only once, and around 2.4% lies in the top ten. Sequenced material: whole blood. These receptor sequences come from an adult who was a healthcare worker with PCR-confirmed SARS-CoV-2 infection or an uninfected control (not recorded which). Both conserved end residues are part of each CDR3. The D gene is left open where the match is weak. Size values are once, few and many counts, or a class for expanded clones, and some rows have none.

D: NA; size: many; V: TRBV3-1; J: TRBJ1-5; DNA: TGTGCCAGCAGCCAAGACCCCGGTAGGGATCAGCCCCAGCATTTT; CDR3: CASSQDPGRDQPQHF
D: NA; size: NA; V: TRBV11-1; J: TRBJ2-1; DNA: TGTGCCAGCAGCTTAGATTATCGAGACCAAGACAATGAGCAGTTCTTC; CDR3: CASSLDYRDQDNEQFF
D: NA; size: few; V: TRBV5-1; J: TRBJ2-3; DNA: TGCGCCAGCAGCTTGGATCTCCTGGTAAATACGCAGTATTTT; CDR3: CASSLDLLVNTQYF
D: NA; size: NA; V: TRBV7-9; J: TRBJ1-1; DNA: TGTGCCAGCAGCGGACAGCGTCCTGAAGCTTTCTTT; CDR3: CASSGQRPEAFF
D: NA; size: few; V: TRBV12-3/TRBV12-4; J: TRBJ1-6; DNA: TGTGCCAGCACCAGAGGACAGATTAATTCACCCCTCCACTTT; CDR3: CASTRGQINSPLHF
D: NA; size: few; V: TRBV4-1; J: TRBJ2-1; DNA: TGCGCCAGCAGCCAAGATCTTGGGCAGTTCTTC; CDR3: CASSQDLGQFF
D: NA; size: NA; V: TRBV29-1; J: TRBJ1-2; DNA: TGCAGCGTTGCTTACAGTCTCTATGGCTACACCTTC; CDR3: CSVAYSLYGYTF
D: NA; size: few; V: TRBV12-3/TRBV12-4; J: TRBJ2-1; DNA: TGTGCCAGCAGTTTATTCGTTCCCCCTCGGAATGAGCAGTTCTTC; CDR3: CASSLFVPPRNEQFF
D: NA; size: many; V: TRBV7-2; J: TRBJ2-1; DNA: TGTGCCAGCAGCTTAGCCCGCTCTAGCGCAAACAATGAGCAGTTCTTC; CDR3: CASSLARSSANNEQFF
D: TRBD2; size: NA; V: TRBV6-6; J: TRBJ2-3; DNA: TGTGCCAGCACTGGGGCGGGAGCTCACACAGATACGCAGTATTTT; CDR3: CASTGAGAHTDTQYF
D: TRBD1; size: NA; V: TRBV28; J: TRBJ2-7; DNA: TGTGCCAGCAGTGAGACAGGGGGGACCTACGAGCAGTACTTC; CDR3: CASSETGGTYEQYF
D: TRBD2; size: NA; V: TRBV13; J: TRBJ2-7; DNA: TGTGCCAGCAGCGTGGGACTAGCGGGAGTCAGGGAGCAGTACTTC; CDR3: CASSVGLAGVREQYF
D: TRBD2; size: NA; V: TRBV11-1; J: TRBJ2-3; DNA: TGTGCCAGCAGCTTAGAGCGGGGGGGCCGGGTTGGCACAGATACGCAGTATTTT; CDR3: CASSLERGGRVGTDTQYF
D: NA; size: few; V: TRBV29-1; J: TRBJ2-7; DNA: TGCAGCGTTGGGTATCCAGGGTCCTACGAGCAGTACTTC; CDR3: CSVGYPGSYEQYF
D: NA; size: few; V: TRBV5-1; J: TRBJ2-5; DNA: TGCGCCAGCAGCTTGGCCAGTGAGACCCAGTACTTC; CDR3: CASSLASETQYF
D: NA; size: many; V: TRBV5-4; J: TRBJ2-5; DNA: TGTGCCAGCAGCTTGGCGGGGCGAGAGACCCAGTACTTC; CDR3: CASSLAGRETQYF
D: NA; size: medium-sized; V: TRBV6-5; J: TRBJ2-5; DNA: TGTGCCAGCAGCTACTATCACACCGGCGAAGAGACCCAGTACTTC; CDR3: CASSYYHTGEETQYF
D: TRBD1; size: many; V: TRBV29-1; J: TRBJ1-5; DNA: TGCAGCGTCTCGACAGGGACCAATCAGCCCCAGCATTTT; CDR3: CSVSTGTNQPQHF
D: NA; size: few; V: TRBV6-1; J: TRBJ2-5; DNA: TGTGCCAGCAGTGAAGAATCGGGACACGGAACCCAACGAGAGACCCAGTACTTC; CDR3: CASSEESGHGTQRETQYF
D: NA; size: few; V: TRBV4-1; J: TRBJ2-7; DNA: TGCGCCAGCAGCCAAGGTTCGGGCCTTGGCCCTGTCGAGCAGTACTTC; CDR3: CASSQGSGLGPVEQYF
D: NA; size: many; V: TRBV7-9; J: TRBJ1-1; DNA: TGTGCCAGCAGCTCCGATCGGGCCTTGAACACTGAAGCTTTCTTT; CDR3: CASSSDRALNTEAFF
D: TRBD1; size: few; V: TRBV19; J: TRBJ1-5; DNA: TGTGCCAGTAGTCCACAGGGGGCTCGCGGGAGTCATCAGCCCCAGCATTTT; CDR3: CASSPQGARGSHQPQHF
D: NA; size: NA; V: TRBV29-1; J: TRBJ2-3; DNA: TGCAGCGCTACCGGAGGGGACCCAGATACGCAGTATTTT; CDR3: CSATGGDPDTQYF
D: NA; size: once; V: TRBV29-1; J: TRBJ2-1; DNA: TGCAGCGTTGAAGCGGGGGCTTTCCAGTTCTTC; CDR3: CSVEAGAFQFF
D: TRBD2; size: many; V: TRBV7-8; J: TRBJ2-1; DNA: TGTGCCAGCAGTTCAACTAGCGGGAGTTACAATGAGCAGTTCTTC; CDR3: CASSSTSGSYNEQFF
D: TRBD1; size: few; V: TRBV20-1; J: TRBJ1-5; DNA: TGCAGTGCTAGACCGACCACAGGGGGCAATCAGCCCCAGCATTTT; CDR3: CSARPTTGGNQPQHF
D: TRBD1; size: many; V: TRBV27; J: TRBJ1-2; DNA: TGTGCCAGCGCGTTTGGGACAGGGACTAACTATGGCTACACCTTC; CDR3: CASAFGTGTNYGYTF
D: NA; size: NA; V: TRBV9; J: TRBJ2-1; DNA: TGTGCCAGCAGCACTCAGGGGGGTTACAATGAGCAGTTCTTC; CDR3: CASSTQGGYNEQFF
D: TRBD1; size: few; V: TRBV9; J: TRBJ1-2; DNA: TGTGCCAGCAGCCGACAGGGGAGGAATGGCGGCTACACCTTC; CDR3: CASSRQGRNGGYTF